The entry below gives a single T cell receptor beta chain sequence along with its context. Antigen specificity is unknown. V was clipped by 4 bases and J by 0 bases, with 22 bases between them. Germline lookup yields CDR1 SNHLY and CDR2 FYNNEI. The CDR3 is 20 amino acids. This entry belongs to a study of T cell repertoires in cytomegalovirus infection. Study-wide results and limits: Within the response measured ex vivo, HLA-C-restricted CMV-specific TCR beta clonotypes were dominant.

From the reads, TCRdb called clonotypes with MiXCR, one entry per CDR3 protein. This sample has approximately 910,000 distinct CDR3 sequences, with 30% to 40% found just once. The rearrangement uses TRBV2 and TRBJ2-6, with D possibly called TRBD1 or TRBD2 (5 bases each). Specimen: cultured CD8+ T cells from PBMCs, collected from culture after CMV antigen stimulation. The receptor comes from a human donor in good health (CMV status not recorded). Some clones in this sample may be carry-over from other donors' samples. The chain's CDR3 is CASSGSPRPGTVSGANVLTF. CDR3 bases: TGTGCCAGCAGTGGCTCCCCCCGTCCCGGGACGGTCTCTGGGGCCAACGTCCTGACTTTC.